One and the same sample provided the 5 T cell receptor beta chains below, sequenced in a study of regulatory T cells in long-lasting Graves disease listed by TCRdb under 2021. The library was produced with multiplex PCR. The data were produced on an Illumina HiSeq 4000. TCR beta libraries were built with iRepertoire HTBI primers and Arm-PCR amplification of CDR3 regions. TCRdb reanalyzed the raw reads on its own, using fastp at Q25 for trimming and MiXCR for clone calling, and kept in-frame beta chains. Each entry merges the rows of one CDR3 protein and shows their most common DNA and genes. The table for this sample lists a few hundred thousand distinct CDR3 sequences; roughly a quarter of them were counted only once. The ten largest account for roughly a quarter of the sample. The sample's time point label, decoded: persistent/refractory GD, antithyroid drugs over 5 years with positive TRAb. For both TCR sequencing and RNA sequencing, RNA was extracted from PBMCs in TRIzol.

Source: peripheral blood mononuclear cells (PBMCs), taken when the disease was refractory, from a patient treated with antithyroid drugs. The receptors shown here come from a female donor with Graves disease.

This clonotype was recorded many times. The chain employs TRBV2 and TRBJ2-7, with D maybe TRBD1 (6 bases). V lost 3 bases, J lost 3 bases, and 12 bases lay in between. Germline V gene lookup returns CDR1 SNHLY and CDR2 FYNNEI. The CDR3 totals 14 residues. The CDR3 sequence is CASSDVTGRYEQYF. The CDR3 region has the DNA TGTGCCAGCAGTGACGTTACAGGGCGCTACGAGCAGTACTTC. Complete variable domain (other parts from reference TRBV2 and TRBJ2-7): EPEVTQTPSHQVTQMGQEVILRCVPISNHLYFYWYRQILGQKVEFLVSFYNNEISEKSEIFDDQFSVERPDGSNFTLKIRSTKLEDSAMYFCASSDVTGRYEQYFGPGTRLTVT.

The table lists this clonotype with many counts. V usage is TRBV5-4 and J usage is TRBJ2-4; D uncertain. The ends were cut back, 4 bases at V and 0 bases at J, with 11 bases in the middle. The CDR3 is 15 amino acids. The germline CDR1 and CDR2 sequences are SGHNT and YYREEE (reference sequence). The CDR3 nucleotides read TGTGCCAGCAGCAACACCGTTCTAGCCAAAAACATTCAGTACTTC. This gives the protein CASSNTVLAKNIQYF. The full variable domain, completed using reference TRBV5-4 and TRBJ2-4, is ETGVTQSPTHLIKTRGQQVTLRCSSQSGHNTVSWYQQALGQGPQFIFQYYREEENGRGNFPPRFSGLQFPNYSSELNVNALELDDSALYLCASSNTVLAKNIQYFGAGTRLSVL.

This clonotype has a count of ten or more. The chain recombines TRBV28 with TRBJ1-1, with 7 bases lining up with TRBD1. V lost 2 bases to trimming and J lost 4 bases; unmatched junction nucleotides: 7. Germline V gene data show CDR1 as MDHEN and CDR2 as SYDVKM. The CDR3 loop spans 15 amino acids. CDR3 bases: TGTGCCAGCAGTTTACCTTTGACAGGGCCCACTGAAGCTTTCTTT. Its protein is CASSLPLTGPTEAFF.

In its sample, this clonotype was seen a few times. V and J are TRBV7-9 and TRBJ1-4; the D gene is possibly TRBD1 (5 bases). The V gene's germline CDR1 is SEHNR and CDR2 FQNEAQ (reference sequence). Between the trimmed V and J ends, which lost 5 bases and 4 bases, there was a span of 14 bases. The CDR3 length is 15 residues. This CDR3 reads CASSPRGDLNEKLFF. In DNA form, the CDR3 reads TGTGCCAGCAGCCCGCGGGGGGACCTTAATGAAAAACTGTTTTTT. The variable domain in full, completed from reference TRBV7-9 and TRBJ1-4, reads DTGVSQNPRHKITKRGQNVTFRCDPISEHNRLYWYRQTLGQGPEFLTYFQNEAQLEKSRLLSDRFSAERPKGSFSTLEIQRTEQGDSAMYLCASSPRGDLNEKLFFGSGTQLSVL.

The rearrangement links TRBV24-1 to TRBJ2-2; 8 positions agree with TRBD2. CDR3 size: 16 residues. CDR1 and CDR2 (germline): KGHDR, SFDVKD. The J segment lost 6 bases and the V segment lost 1 base, leaving 6 bases of the junction unmatched. The CDR3 region is CATSDFASGRSGELFF. DNA of the CDR3: TGTGCCACCAGTGATTTCGCTAGCGGGCGCTCCGGGGAGCTGTTTTTT.